The rows below give T cell receptor beta chains drawn from one sample of a study of T cells after yellow fever vaccination. Using its own MiXCR run on the 5' RACE reads, TCRdb lists one record per CDR3 protein. The profile shows around 350,000 distinct CDR3 sequences, around a tenth of them singletons. Sample: PBMCs, taken on the day of the first yellow fever vaccination. The receptors were sampled from a young man who received the YFV17D yellow fever vaccine. CDR3s include the opening cysteine and the closing phenylalanine or tryptophan. Fields, in order: D gene, clone size, V gene, J gene, CDR3 protein, CDR3 DNA. D genes are given only for firm matches. Size is stated for part of the rows, as once, few or many counts, or as a class when the clone is expanded.

>TRBD2|few|TRBV24-1|TRBJ2-1
CATSDSRGSRGGGYNEQFF
TGTGCCACCAGTGATTCCAGGGGATCCCGGGGGGGTGGCTACAATGAGCAGTTCTTC
>.|few|TRBV20-1|TRBJ2-5
CSANRDSEETQYF
TGCAGTGCAAACCGGGACTCCGAAGAGACCCAGTACTTC
>.|.|TRBV4-3|TRBJ2-3
CASSQDQTNTDTQYF
TGCGCCAGCAGCCAAGATCAAACTAACACAGATACGCAGTATTTT
>.|.|TRBV10-3|TRBJ2-5
CAISESRGRETQYF
TGTGCCATCAGTGAGTCGAGGGGCAGGGAGACCCAGTACTTC
>.|few|TRBV7-9|TRBJ1-1
CASSSGGPGGTEAFF
TGTGCCAGCAGCTCAGGTGGGCCTGGGGGCACTGAAGCTTTCTTT
>TRBD1|.|TRBV5-6|TRBJ2-1
CASSWTGSRGNSYNEQFF
TGTGCCAGCAGCTGGACAGGGTCAAGAGGAAACTCCTACAATGAGCAGTTCTTC
>TRBD1|.|TRBV6-1|TRBJ2-2
CASWMYRGTLWDTGELFF
TGTGCCAGCTGGATGTACAGGGGGACCTTATGGGACACCGGGGAGCTGTTTTTT
>TRBD1|few|TRBV4-2|TRBJ1-5
CASSQMGQTSNQPQHF
TGTGCCAGCAGCCAAATGGGACAGACTAGCAATCAGCCCCAGCATTTT
>.|few|TRBV12-3/TRBV12-4|TRBJ2-1
CASSFGGPNEQFF
TGTGCCAGCAGTTTCGGGGGTCCCAATGAGCAGTTCTTC
>.|.|TRBV3-1|TRBJ2-7
CASSQDRLSSYEQYF
TGTGCCAGCAGCCAAGACAGATTAAGCTCCTACGAGCAGTACTTC
>.|.|TRBV19|TRBJ2-2
CASSISGAHTGELFF
TGTGCCAGTAGTATATCGGGGGCCCACACCGGGGAGCTGTTTTTT
>TRBD2|.|TRBV6-1|TRBJ2-5
CASSVSGGLLETQYF
TGTGCCAGCAGTGTTAGCGGGGGGCTCCTAGAGACCCAGTACTTC
>.|many|TRBV6-1|TRBJ1-5
CASSPDSYSNQPQHF
TGTGCCAGCAGTCCTGACAGCTATAGCAATCAGCCCCAGCATTTT
>.|many|TRBV5-4|TRBJ1-2
CASSLDQGGYGYTF
TGTGCCAGCAGCTTGGATCAGGGTGGCTATGGCTACACCTTC
>TRBD2|many|TRBV5-5|TRBJ2-3
CASSLTSGTDTQYF
TGTGCCAGCAGCTTGACTAGCGGCACAGATACGCAGTATTTT
>.|many|TRBV7-2|TRBJ2-5
CASSLVGPETQYF
TGTGCCAGCAGCTTAGTAGGGCCAGAGACCCAGTACTTC
>.|few|TRBV6-2/TRBV6-3|TRBJ2-1
CASRLQLLNEQFF
TGTGCCAGCAGACTCCAGCTACTCAATGAGCAGTTCTTC
>.|few|TRBV6-2/TRBV6-3|TRBJ1-3
CASSPGQLGNTIYF
TGTGCCAGCAGCCCTGGACAGCTTGGAAACACCATATATTTT
>TRBD1|few|TRBV6-4|TRBJ2-3
CASSDGQGADTQYF
TGTGCCAGCAGTGACGGACAGGGGGCAGATACGCAGTATTTT
>.|many|TRBV4-3|TRBJ1-4
CASSQVGGAGATINEKLFF
TGCGCCAGCAGCCAAGTGGGGGGGGCGGGGGCGACCATCAATGAAAAACTGTTTTTT
>TRBD2|few|TRBV29-1|TRBJ2-5
CSVGGYSSGGARETQYF
TGCAGCGTTGGGGGATACTCTAGCGGGGGGGCCCGAGAGACCCAGTACTTC
>.|.|TRBV7-2|TRBJ1-1
CASSLELKAFF
TGTGCCAGCAGCTTAGAGTTGAAAGCTTTCTTT
>.|many|TRBV7-8|TRBJ2-6
CASINSGGGGANVLTF
TGTGCCAGCATAAACTCTGGGGGCGGCGGGGCCAACGTCCTGACTTTC
>.|few|TRBV7-3|TRBJ1-1
CASSLGVSGPGGTEAFF
TGTGCCAGCAGCTTAGGGGTGTCAGGTCCTGGAGGGACTGAAGCTTTCTTT
>.|many|TRBV5-6|TRBJ1-5
CASSFGQLNSNQPQHF
TGTGCCAGCAGCTTCGGACAGCTAAATAGCAATCAGCCCCAGCATTTT
>TRBD1|.|TRBV7-2|TRBJ2-2
CASSPRTGEAGELFF
TGTGCCAGCAGCCCCCGGACAGGGGAGGCCGGGGAGCTGTTTTTT
>.|many|TRBV4-3|TRBJ2-1
CASSQDPGAYNEQFF
TGCGCCAGCAGCCAAGATCCGGGCGCGTACAATGAGCAGTTCTTC
>.|many|TRBV11-3|TRBJ1-1
CASSPSPRDTEAFF
TGTGCCAGCAGCCCCTCCCCTCGGGACACTGAAGCTTTCTTT
>.|.|TRBV25-1|TRBJ2-5
CASAPRAVAGRQTQYF
TGTGCCAGCGCCCCGAGGGCCGTGGCAGGGCGGCAGACCCAGTACTTC
>TRBD1|.|TRBV5-6|TRBJ1-1
CASSLEGTGGFF
TGTGCCAGCAGCTTGGAGGGGACAGGGGGATTCTTT
>TRBD1|many|TRBV20-1|TRBJ2-3
CSAIPGTGVKDTQYF
TGCAGTGCTATACCCGGGACAGGGGTAAAAGATACGCAGTATTTT
>.|few|TRBV29-1|TRBJ2-2
CSVEAGGPGELFF
TGCAGCGTTGAAGCGGGGGGCCCCGGGGAGCTGTTTTTT
>.|many|TRBV7-3|TRBJ1-1
CASSLPGTEAFF
TGTGCCAGCAGTTTGCCCGGCACTGAAGCTTTCTTT
>.|.|TRBV2|TRBJ1-5
CASRDPGRANQPQHF
TGTGCCAGCAGAGACCCTGGACGGGCAAATCAGCCCCAGCATTTT
>TRBD2|many|TRBV12-3/TRBV12-4|TRBJ2-7
CASSSPRTSGGGEQYF
TGTGCCAGCAGCTCCCCGCGGACTAGCGGGGGGGGGGAGCAGTACTTC
>TRBD1|.|TRBV28|TRBJ1-2
CASGSLGQDYGYTF
TGTGCCAGCGGTTCTCTGGGACAGGATTATGGCTACACCTTC
>.|few|TRBV3-1|TRBJ2-5
CASSQSPAGTPQETQYF
TGTGCCAGCAGCCAATCCCCAGCGGGGACACCCCAAGAGACCCAGTACTTC